This T cell receptor (beta chain) was captured in a study of T-cell memory formation after mild COVID-19. This clonotype was picked up a small number of times. From the 5' RACE reads, TCRdb called clonotypes with MiXCR, one entry per CDR3 protein. The sample has 300,000 to 400,000 distinct CDR3 sequences; roughly an eighth are singletons. Sequenced input: PBMCs or a T cell subset sorted from them (not recorded which). This sequence was found in a man younger than 35 who had mild COVID-19 (a few samples of this study predate the infection). Cell type and time point are not known.

CDR3 sequence: CASSVRPHPSGGDITNTGELFF. Here the CDR3 DNA reads TGCGCCAGCAGCGTCCGACCCCACCCCAGCGGGGGGGACATTACGAACACCGGGGAGCTGTTTTTT. The V gene is TRBV5-1, the J gene TRBJ2-2, with 10 nucleotides matching TRBD2. Per germline, CDR1 SGHRS and CDR2 YFSETQ. The CDR3 has 22 amino acids. J was trimmed by 0 bases and V by 4 bases; bases with no gene match: 21.